This TCR beta chain was recorded in a study of shared clonotypes between healthy human individuals. At the level of the study: Sampling drew on donors who were two women and a few men aged 18 to 49. Whole-study findings and limits: Expectations were that clonotype sharing among donors would be affected by sequencing depth.

The assay used deep level. Every subset had its genomic DNA shared out evenly among several immunoSEQ plates. The method was immunoSEQ multiplex PCR; TCRdb's version includes in-frame clones alone and lacks a portion of them. The sample has about 480,000 clones; 75% to 85% are singletons. This clone was counted many times. Its antigen remains unknown. From germline, CDR1 is GTSNPN and CDR2 SVGIG (reference sequence). J lost 3 bases, V lost 3 bases, and 8 bases had no gene match. The CDR3 length is 15 residues. The J gene is TRBJ1-2, the V gene TRBV30; 9 bases line up with TRBD1. This TCR was sampled from a woman in her thirties or forties in good health. Some clones in this sample may be carry-over from other donors' samples. Sequencing was done on a sample of PBMCs. The CDR3 region has the DNA TGTGCCTGGAGCCGGGACAGGGATGGGGACTATGGCTACACCTTC. Translation gives CAWSRDRDGDYGYTF.